These 7 T cell receptor beta chains came from one sample sequenced in a study of identical twins. TCRdb processed the 5' RACE reads anew with MiXCR; each CDR3 protein has one entry. Found here are around 490,000 distinct CDR3 sequences, roughly 15% of them singletons; the top ten hold around 0.4%. The same data also contributed to another study, on yellow fever vaccine responses in identical twins.

Material: CD4+ T cells sorted from blood. These receptor sequences come from a woman between 18 and 29 years old in good health.

V gene TRBV15 combines with J gene TRBJ1-5; the D is unclear. The V end was cut by 8 bases, the J end by 3 bases, with 20 bases between. Looked up from germline, CDR1 is LNHNV and CDR2 is YYDKDF (reference sequence). The CDR3 spans 16 residues. CDR3 DNA: TGTGCCACCGCCTATAAAATTGGGCAGTTCAATCAGCCCCAGCATTTT. It codes for CATAYKIGQFNQPQHF.

CDR3 residues: CASSAGGTTDTQYF. The CDR3 DNA is TGCGCCAGCAGCGCGGGGGGGACCACAGATACGCAGTATTTT. The rearrangement uses TRBV5-1 and TRBJ2-3; 9 nucleotides line up with TRBD2. The CDR3 length is 14 residues. V shed 4 bases and J 2 bases; nucleotides not matched to a gene: 2. Germline CDR1 SGHRS, CDR2 YFSETQ.

J is TRBJ2-1 and V is TRBV29-1, with 7 nucleotides matching TRBD2. The ends lost 3 bases at V and 9 bases at J; junction bases unmatched: 11. CDR1 SQVTM and CDR2 ANQGSEA come from the germline V gene. The length of the CDR3 is 14 residues. Here the CDR3 DNA reads TGCAGCGTTGAGGGTAGAGGGAGGGCGGGTGAGCAGTTCTTC. Protein sequence: CSVEGRGRAGEQFF.

V and J are TRBV5-5 and TRBJ2-3, with 8 bases identical to TRBD1. Losses at the gene ends were 0 bases for V and 2 bases for J; bases not matched to a gene: 11. This CDR3 is 18 amino acids long. CDR1 and CDR2 (germline): SGHKS, YYEKEE (reference sequence). Here the CDR3 DNA reads TGTGCCAGCAGCTTGGCGGGACAGGCCTCGCCACACACAGATACGCAGTATTTT. It codes for CASSLAGQASPHTDTQYF. Using reference TRBV5-5 and TRBJ2-3 for the parts outside the CDR3, the full variable domain is DAGVTQSPTHLIKTRGQQVTLRCSPISGHKSVSWYQQVLGQGPQFIFQYYEKEERGRGNFPDRFSARQFPNYSSELNVNALLLGDSALYLCASSLAGQASPHTDTQYFGPGTRLTVL.

The chain is built from TRBV20-1 and TRBJ2-1, with D unresolved. Per germline, CDR1 DFQATT and CDR2 SNEGSKA (reference sequence). The V gene lost 6 bases and the J gene lost 7 bases, with 10 bases spanning the gap. The CDR3 has 11 amino acids. CDR3 sequence (DNA): TGCAGTGCATCAGCCCCTAATGAGCAGTTCTTC. Amino acid sequence: CSASAPNEQFF.

Only a few counts were recorded for this clonotype. This may come from a read error, since a much larger clone is one base off. The CDR3, as DNA: TGCGCCAGCAGCTTGGAGAATGAGCAGTTCTTC. Its translation: CASSLENEQFF. V gene TRBV5-1 combines with J gene TRBJ2-1, with no clear D. CDR3 length: 11 residues. Trimming cost V 0 bases and J 7 bases, with 2 bases left between them. The V gene's germline CDR1 is SGHRS and CDR2 YFSETQ.

The chain carries TRBV7-9 and TRBJ2-1; TRBD2 matches 8 bases. The CDR3 has 15 residues. The germline CDR1 and CDR2 sequences are SEHNR and FQNEAQ (reference sequence). J lost 10 bases, V lost 1 base, and 9 bases had no gene match. CDR3 amino acids: CASSLGAGGPREQFF. CDR3 coding DNA: TGTGCCAGCAGCTTAGGGGCGGGGGGCCCTAGGGAGCAGTTCTTC.